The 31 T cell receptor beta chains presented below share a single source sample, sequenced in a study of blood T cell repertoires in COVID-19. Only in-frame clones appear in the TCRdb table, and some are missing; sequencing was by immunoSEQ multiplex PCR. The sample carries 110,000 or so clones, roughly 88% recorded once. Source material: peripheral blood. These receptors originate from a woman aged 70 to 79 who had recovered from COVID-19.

CDR3 DNA: TGTGCCAGCAGGGCGAGGACTGAAGCTTTCTTT. This codes for CASRARTEAFF. This chain uses TRBV12-3 or TRBV12-4 with TRBJ1-1, with no clear D. Trimming took 6 bases from V and 5 from J, leaving 7 bases between them. The CDR3 loop spans 11 amino acids.

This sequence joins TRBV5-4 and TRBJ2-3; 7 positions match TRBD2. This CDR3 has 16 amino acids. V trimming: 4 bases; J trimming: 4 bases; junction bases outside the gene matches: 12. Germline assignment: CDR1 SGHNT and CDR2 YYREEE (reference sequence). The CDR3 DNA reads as TGTGCCAGCAGCCGGGGAACTAGCGAGTTGGCAGATACGCAGTATTTT. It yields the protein CASSRGTSELADTQYF.

The CDR3 sequence: CASRSPLAALTDTQYF. The CDR3 nucleotides are TGTGCCAGCAGGTCCCCGTTGGCGGCCCTCACAGATACGCAGTATTTT. The chain has TRBV7-2 and TRBJ2-3; unclear D gene. With 6 bases removed from V and 2 bases from J, the gap between germline ends came to 18 bases. The V gene's germline CDR1 is SGHTA and CDR2 FQGNSA. This CDR3 is 16 amino acids long.

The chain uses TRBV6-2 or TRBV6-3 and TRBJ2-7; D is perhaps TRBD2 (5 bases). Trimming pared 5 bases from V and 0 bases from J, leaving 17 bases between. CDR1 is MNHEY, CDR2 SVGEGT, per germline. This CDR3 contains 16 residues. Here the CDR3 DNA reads TGTGCCAGCAGTCTTTGGCGGGCTAGGAGCTCCTACGAGCAGTACTTC. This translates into CASSLWRARSSYEQYF.

For the CDR3, the DNA is TGTGCCAGCAGCTTAGAGGGGCTAGCGGGGGGGGAGACCCAGTACTTC. It specifies CASSLEGLAGGETQYF. The genes are TRBV7-2 and TRBJ2-5; 12 bases are shared with TRBD2. V trimming: 1 base; J trimming: 5 bases; junction bases outside the gene matches: 5. The CDR3 contains 16 residues. Germline CDR1 and CDR2: SGHTA and FQGNSA.

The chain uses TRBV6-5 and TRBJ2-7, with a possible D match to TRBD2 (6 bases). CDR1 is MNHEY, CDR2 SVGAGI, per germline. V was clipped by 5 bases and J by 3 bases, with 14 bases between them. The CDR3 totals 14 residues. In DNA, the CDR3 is TGTGCCAGCAGTCGGGCGGGAATGAGCTACGAGCAGTACTTC. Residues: CASSRAGMSYEQYF.

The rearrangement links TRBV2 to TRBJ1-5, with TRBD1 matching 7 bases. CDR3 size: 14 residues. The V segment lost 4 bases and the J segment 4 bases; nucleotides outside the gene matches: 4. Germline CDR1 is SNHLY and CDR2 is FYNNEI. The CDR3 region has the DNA TGTGCCAGCAGTGCGGACAGGCTGAATCAGCCCCAGCATTTT. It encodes CASSADRLNQPQHF.

CDR3 loop: CASSPIPPGGREGYTF. CDR3 nucleotides: TGTGCCAGCAGTCCCATCCCCCCTGGAGGGCGGGAAGGCTACACCTTC. The J gene is TRBJ1-2, the V gene TRBV28; D not resolved. CDR1 MDHEN and CDR2 SYDVKM come from the germline V gene. This CDR3 is 16 amino acids long. The ends were cut back, 5 bases at V and 8 bases at J, with 24 bases in the middle.

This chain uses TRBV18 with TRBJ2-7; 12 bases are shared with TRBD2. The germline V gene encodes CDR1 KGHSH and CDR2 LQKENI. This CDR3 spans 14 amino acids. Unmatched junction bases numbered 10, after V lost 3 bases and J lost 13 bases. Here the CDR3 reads CASSPWTSGELPYF. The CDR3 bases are TGTGCCAGCTCACCTTGGACTAGCGGGGAACTCCCTTACTTC. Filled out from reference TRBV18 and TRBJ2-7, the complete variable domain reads NAGVMQNPRHLVRRRGQEARLRCSPMKGHSHVYWYRQLPEEGLKFMVYLQKENIIDESGMPKERFSAEFPKEGPSILRIQQVVRGDSAAYFCASSPWTSGELPYFGPGTRLTVT.

The DNA for the CDR3 is TGCGCCAGCAGCTTGGATTGGGGGCGATATGGCTACACCTTC. This encodes CASSLDWGRYGYTF. The V call is TRBV5-1, the J call TRBJ1-2, with D maybe TRBD1 (6 bases). Germline values: CDR1 SGHRS, CDR2 YFSETQ. The CDR3 loop spans 14 amino acids. The V end was cut by 0 bases, the J end by 5 bases, with 11 bases between.

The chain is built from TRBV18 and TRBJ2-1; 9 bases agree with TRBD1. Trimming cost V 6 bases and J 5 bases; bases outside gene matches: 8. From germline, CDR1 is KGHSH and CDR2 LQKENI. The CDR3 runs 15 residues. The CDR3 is CASSVSQGADNEQFF. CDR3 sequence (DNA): TGTGCCAGCTCGGTATCACAGGGGGCGGACAATGAGCAGTTCTTC.

The CDR3 nucleotides read TGTGCCAGTAGTATAGCAGGACCGGGACAGGGGTGCGAGCAGTACTTC. This sequence encodes CASSIAGPGQGCEQYF. The chain joins TRBV19 to TRBJ2-7, with TRBD1 matching over 10 bases. Germline V gives CDR1 LNHDA, CDR2 SQIVND (reference sequence). The CDR3 is 16 residues long. The J segment lost 6 bases and the V segment lost 1 base, leaving 9 bases of the junction unmatched.

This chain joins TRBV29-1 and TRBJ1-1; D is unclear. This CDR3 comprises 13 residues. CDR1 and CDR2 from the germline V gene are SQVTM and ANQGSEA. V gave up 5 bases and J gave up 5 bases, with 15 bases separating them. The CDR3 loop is CSVLSPGGTEAFF. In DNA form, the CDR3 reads TGCAGCGTTCTTTCGCCGGGAGGGACTGAAGCTTTCTTT.

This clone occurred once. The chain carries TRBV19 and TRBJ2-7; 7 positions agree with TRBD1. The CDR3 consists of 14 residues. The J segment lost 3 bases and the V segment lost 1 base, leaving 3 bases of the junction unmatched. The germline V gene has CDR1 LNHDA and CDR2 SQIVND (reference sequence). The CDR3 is CASSIGGQIYEQYF. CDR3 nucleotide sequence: TGTGCCAGTAGTATAGGGGGACAGATCTACGAGCAGTACTTC.

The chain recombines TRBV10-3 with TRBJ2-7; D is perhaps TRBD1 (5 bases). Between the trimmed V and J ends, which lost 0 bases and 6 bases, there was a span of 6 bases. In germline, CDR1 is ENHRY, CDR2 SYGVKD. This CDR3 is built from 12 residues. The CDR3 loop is CAISESRAEQYF. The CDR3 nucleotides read TGTGCCATCAGTGAGTCCAGGGCCGAGCAGTACTTC.

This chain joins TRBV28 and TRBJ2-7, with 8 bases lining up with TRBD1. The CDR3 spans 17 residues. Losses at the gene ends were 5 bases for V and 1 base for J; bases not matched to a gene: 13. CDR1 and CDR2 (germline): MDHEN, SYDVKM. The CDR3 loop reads CASSPPRQGPRSYEQYF. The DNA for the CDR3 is TGTGCCAGCAGTCCGCCGCGACAGGGGCCCCGTTCCTACGAGCAGTACTTC.

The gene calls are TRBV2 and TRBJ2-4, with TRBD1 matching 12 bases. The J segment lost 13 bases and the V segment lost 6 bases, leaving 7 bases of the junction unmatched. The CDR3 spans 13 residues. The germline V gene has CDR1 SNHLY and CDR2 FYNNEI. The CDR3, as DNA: TGTGCCAGCAGCCCGGGACAGGGGGCAGGACAGTACTTC. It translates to CASSPGQGAGQYF.

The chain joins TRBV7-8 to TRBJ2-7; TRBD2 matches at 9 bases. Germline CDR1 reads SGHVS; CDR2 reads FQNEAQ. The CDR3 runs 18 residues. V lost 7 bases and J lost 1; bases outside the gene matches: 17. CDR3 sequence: CASTEWGSGRKKSYEQYF. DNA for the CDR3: TGTGCCAGCACCGAATGGGGTAGCGGGAGAAAGAAGTCCTACGAGCAGTACTTC. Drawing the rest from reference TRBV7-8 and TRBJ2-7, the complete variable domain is GAGVSQSPRYKVAKRGQDVALRCDPISGHVSLFWYQQALGQGPEFLTYFQNEAQLDKSGLPSDRFFAERPEGSVSTLKIQRTQQEDSAVYLCASTEWGSGRKKSYEQYFGPGTRLTVT.

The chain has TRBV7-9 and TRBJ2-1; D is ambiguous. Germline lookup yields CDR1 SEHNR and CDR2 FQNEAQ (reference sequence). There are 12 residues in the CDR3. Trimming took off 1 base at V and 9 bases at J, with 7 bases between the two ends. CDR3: CASSLVLPEQFF. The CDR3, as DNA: TGTGCCAGCAGCTTAGTACTACCTGAGCAGTTCTTC. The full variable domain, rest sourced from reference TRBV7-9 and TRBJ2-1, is DTGVSQNPRHKITKRGQNVTFRCDPISEHNRLYWYRQTLGQGPEFLTYFQNEAQLEKSRLLSDRFSAERPKGSFSTLEIQRTEQGDSAMYLCASSLVLPEQFFGPGTRLTVL.

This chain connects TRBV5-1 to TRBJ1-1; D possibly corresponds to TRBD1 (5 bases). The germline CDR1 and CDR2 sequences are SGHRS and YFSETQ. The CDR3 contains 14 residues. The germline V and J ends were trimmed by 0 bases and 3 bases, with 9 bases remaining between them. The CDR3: CASSLDRSDTEAFF. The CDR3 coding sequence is TGCGCCAGCAGCTTGGACAGGTCGGACACTGAAGCTTTCTTT.

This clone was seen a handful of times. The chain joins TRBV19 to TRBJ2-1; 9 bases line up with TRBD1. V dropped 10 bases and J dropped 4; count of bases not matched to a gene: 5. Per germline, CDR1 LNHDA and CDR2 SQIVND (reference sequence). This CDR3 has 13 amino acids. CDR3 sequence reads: CATRDREYNEQFF. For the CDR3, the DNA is TGTGCCACCAGGGACAGGGAATACAATGAGCAGTTCTTC.

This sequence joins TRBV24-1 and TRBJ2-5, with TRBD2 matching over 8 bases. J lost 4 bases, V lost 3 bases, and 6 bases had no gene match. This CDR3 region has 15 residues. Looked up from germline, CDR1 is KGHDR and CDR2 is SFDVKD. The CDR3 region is CATSDPSGSGETQYF. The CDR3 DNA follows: TGTGCCACCAGTGATCCGAGCGGGAGCGGAGAGACCCAGTACTTC.

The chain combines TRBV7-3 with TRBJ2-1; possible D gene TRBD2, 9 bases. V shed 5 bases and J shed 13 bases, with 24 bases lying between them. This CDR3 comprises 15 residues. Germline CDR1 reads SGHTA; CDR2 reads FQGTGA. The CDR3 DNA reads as TGTGCCAGCAGCCCGGACAGGGCCGGACTAGCGTTTCAGTTCTTC. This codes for CASSPDRAGLAFQFF.

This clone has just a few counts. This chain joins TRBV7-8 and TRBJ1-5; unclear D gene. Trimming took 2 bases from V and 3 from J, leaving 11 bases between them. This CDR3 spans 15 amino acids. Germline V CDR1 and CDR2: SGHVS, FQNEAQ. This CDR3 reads CASSLMGRDNQPQHF. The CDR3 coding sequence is TGTGCCAGCAGCTTAATGGGCCGGGACAATCAGCCCCAGCATTTT.

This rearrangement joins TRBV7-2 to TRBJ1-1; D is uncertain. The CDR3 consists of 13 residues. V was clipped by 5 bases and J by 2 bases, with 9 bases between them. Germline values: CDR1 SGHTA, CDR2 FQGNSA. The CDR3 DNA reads TGTGCCAGCAGCCTCCGGAGAAACACTGAAGCTTTCTTT. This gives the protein CASSLRRNTEAFF.

The CDR3: CASSPDSTQYF. In nucleotides, the CDR3 is TGTGCCAGCAGCCCAGACAGTACGCAGTATTTT. The genes are TRBV7-8 and TRBJ2-3; D perhaps matches TRBD1 (5 bases). Looked up from germline, CDR1 is SGHVS and CDR2 is FQNEAQ. This CDR3 contains 11 residues. Trimming cost V 5 bases and J 8 bases, with 8 bases left between them.

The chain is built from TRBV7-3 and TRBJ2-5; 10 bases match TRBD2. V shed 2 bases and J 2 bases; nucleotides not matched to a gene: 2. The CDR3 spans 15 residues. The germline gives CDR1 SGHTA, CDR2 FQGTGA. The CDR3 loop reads CASSLLSGGQETQYF. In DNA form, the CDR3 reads TGTGCCAGCAGCTTACTTAGCGGGGGGCAAGAGACCCAGTACTTC.

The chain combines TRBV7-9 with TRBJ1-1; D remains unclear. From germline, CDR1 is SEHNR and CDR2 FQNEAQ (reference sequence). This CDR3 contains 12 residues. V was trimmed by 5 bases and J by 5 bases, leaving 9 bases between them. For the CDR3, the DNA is TGTGCCAGCAGCCACGGCGGGACTGAAGCTTTCTTT. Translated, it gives CASSHGGTEAFF.

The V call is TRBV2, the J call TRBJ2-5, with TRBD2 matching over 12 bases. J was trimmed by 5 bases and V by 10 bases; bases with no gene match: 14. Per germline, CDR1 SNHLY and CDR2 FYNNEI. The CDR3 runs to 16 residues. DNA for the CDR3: TGTGCCACCGCCCCCCTAGCGGGAGGGCCCGGGGAGACCCAGTACTTC. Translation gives CATAPLAGGPGETQYF.

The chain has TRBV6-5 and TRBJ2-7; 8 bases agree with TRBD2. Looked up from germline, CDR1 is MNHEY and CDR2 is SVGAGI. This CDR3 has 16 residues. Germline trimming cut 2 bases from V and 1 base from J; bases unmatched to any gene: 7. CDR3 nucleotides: TGTGCCAGCAGTTACGACAGGACTAGCAATTCCTACGAGCAGTACTTC. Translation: CASSYDRTSNSYEQYF.

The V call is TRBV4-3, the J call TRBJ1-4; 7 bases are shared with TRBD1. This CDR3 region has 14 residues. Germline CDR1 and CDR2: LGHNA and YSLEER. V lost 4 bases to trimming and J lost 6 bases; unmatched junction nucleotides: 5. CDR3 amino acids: CASSLGTEDEKLFF. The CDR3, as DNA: TGCGCCAGCAGCCTCGGGACAGAGGATGAAAAACTGTTTTTT.